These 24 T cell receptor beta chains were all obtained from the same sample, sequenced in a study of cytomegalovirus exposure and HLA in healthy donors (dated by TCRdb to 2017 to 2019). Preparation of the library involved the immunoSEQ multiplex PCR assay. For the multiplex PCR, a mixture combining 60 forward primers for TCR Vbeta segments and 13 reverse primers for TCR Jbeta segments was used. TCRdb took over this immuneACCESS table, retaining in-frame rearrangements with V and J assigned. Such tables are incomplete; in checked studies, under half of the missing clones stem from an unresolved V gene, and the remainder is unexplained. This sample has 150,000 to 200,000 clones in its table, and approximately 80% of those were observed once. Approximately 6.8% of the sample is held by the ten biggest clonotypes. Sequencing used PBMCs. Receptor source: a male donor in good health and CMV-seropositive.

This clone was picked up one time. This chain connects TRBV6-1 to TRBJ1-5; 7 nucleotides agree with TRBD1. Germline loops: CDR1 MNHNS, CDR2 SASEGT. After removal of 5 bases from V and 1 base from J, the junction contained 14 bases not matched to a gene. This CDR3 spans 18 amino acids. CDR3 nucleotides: TGTGCCAGCAGTAAAGGGGGCGCCAGATTTATCAGCAATCAGCCCCAGCATTTT. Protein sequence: CASSKGGARFISNQPQHF.

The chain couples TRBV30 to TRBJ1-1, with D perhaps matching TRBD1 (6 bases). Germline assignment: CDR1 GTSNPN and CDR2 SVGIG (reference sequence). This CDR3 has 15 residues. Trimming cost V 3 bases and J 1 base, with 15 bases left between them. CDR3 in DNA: TGTGCCTGGAGGGATCGATACAGGGAGAACACTGAAGCTTTCTTT. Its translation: CAWRDRYRENTEAFF.

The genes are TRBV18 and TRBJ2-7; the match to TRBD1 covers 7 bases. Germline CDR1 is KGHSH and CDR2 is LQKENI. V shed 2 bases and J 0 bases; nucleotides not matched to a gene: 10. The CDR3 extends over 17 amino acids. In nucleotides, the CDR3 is TGTGCCAGCTCACCAAACCCTTGGACAGGACTCTCCTACGAGCAGTACTTC. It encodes CASSPNPWTGLSYEQYF.

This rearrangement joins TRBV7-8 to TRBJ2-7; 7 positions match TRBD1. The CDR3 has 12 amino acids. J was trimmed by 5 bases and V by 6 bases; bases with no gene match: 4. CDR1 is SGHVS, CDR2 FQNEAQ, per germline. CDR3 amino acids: CASRRGGDEQYF. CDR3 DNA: TGTGCCAGCAGAAGAGGGGGCGACGAGCAGTACTTC. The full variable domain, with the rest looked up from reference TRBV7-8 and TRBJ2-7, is GAGVSQSPRYKVAKRGQDVALRCDPISGHVSLFWYQQALGQGPEFLTYFQNEAQLDKSGLPSDRFFAERPEGSVSTLKIQRTQQEDSAVYLCASRRGGDEQYFGPGTRLTVT.

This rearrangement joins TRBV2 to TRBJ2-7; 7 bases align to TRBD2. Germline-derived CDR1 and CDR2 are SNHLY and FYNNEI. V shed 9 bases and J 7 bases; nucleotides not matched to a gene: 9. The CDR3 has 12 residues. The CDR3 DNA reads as TGTGCCAGTGGGGGGGACTACTGGGAGCAGTACTTC. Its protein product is CASGGDYWEQYF.

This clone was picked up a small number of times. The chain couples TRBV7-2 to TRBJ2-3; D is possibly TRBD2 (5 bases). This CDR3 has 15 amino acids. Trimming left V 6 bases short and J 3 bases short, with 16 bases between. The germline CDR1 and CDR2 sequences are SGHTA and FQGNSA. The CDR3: CASSLRGSRTDTQYF. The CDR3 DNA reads TGTGCCAGCAGTTTACGGGGAAGCAGGACAGATACGCAGTATTTT.

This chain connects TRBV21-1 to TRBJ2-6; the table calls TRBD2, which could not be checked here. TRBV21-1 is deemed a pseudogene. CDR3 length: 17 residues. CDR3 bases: TGTGCCAGCAGCTCGCGGGACGGAACCTCTGGGGCCAACGTCCTGACTTTC. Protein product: CASSSRDGTSGANVLTF.

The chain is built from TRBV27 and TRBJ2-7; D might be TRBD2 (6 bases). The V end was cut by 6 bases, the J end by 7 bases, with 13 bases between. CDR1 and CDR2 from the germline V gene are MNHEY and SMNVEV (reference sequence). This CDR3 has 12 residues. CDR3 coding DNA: TGTGCCAGCAGCTCGGGGAGGAGGGAGCAGTACTTC. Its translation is CASSSGRREQYF.

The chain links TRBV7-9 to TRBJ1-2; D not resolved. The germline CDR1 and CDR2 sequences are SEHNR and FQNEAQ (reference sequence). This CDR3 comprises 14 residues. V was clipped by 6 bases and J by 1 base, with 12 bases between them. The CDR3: CASSPLEFNYGYTF. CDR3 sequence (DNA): TGTGCCAGCAGTCCATTGGAGTTTAACTATGGCTACACCTTC.

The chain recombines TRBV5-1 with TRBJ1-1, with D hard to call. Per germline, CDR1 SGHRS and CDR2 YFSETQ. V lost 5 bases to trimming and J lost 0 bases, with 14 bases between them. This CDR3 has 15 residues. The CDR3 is CASSSADPVNTEAFF. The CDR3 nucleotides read TGCGCCAGCAGTAGCGCCGATCCGGTGAACACTGAAGCTTTCTTT. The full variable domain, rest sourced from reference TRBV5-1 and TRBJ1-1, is KAGVTQTPRYLIKTRGQQVTLSCSPISGHRSVSWYQQTPGQGLQFLFEYFSETQRNKGNFPGRFSGRQFSNSRSEMNVSTLELGDSALYLCASSSADPVNTEAFFGQGTRLTVV.

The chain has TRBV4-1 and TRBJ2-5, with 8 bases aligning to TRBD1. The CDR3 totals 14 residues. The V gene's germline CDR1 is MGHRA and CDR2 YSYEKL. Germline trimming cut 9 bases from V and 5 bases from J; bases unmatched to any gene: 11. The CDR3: CASADREGRETQYF. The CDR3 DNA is TGCGCCAGTGCGGACAGGGAAGGCCGGGAGACCCAGTACTTC.

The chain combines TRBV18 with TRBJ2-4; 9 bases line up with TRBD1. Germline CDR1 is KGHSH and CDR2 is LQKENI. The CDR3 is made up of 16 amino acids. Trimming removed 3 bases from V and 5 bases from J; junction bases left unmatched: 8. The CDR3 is CASSPRGQGQENIQYF. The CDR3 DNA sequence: TGTGCCAGCTCACCGCGAGGACAGGGGCAGGAAAACATTCAGTACTTC.

Here the CDR3 reads CASSLRQGWNQPQHF. The CDR3, as DNA: TGTGCCAGCAGTCTAAGGCAGGGTTGGAATCAGCCCCAGCATTTT. V and J are TRBV28 and TRBJ1-5; D possibly corresponds to TRBD1 (5 bases). CDR3 length: 15 amino acids. Trimming removed 5 bases at V and 4 bases at J, with 15 bases between. Germline V gene data show CDR1 as MDHEN and CDR2 as SYDVKM.

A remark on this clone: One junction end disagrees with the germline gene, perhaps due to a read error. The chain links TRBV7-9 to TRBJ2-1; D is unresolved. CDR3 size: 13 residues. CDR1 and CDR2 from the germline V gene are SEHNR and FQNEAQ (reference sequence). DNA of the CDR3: TGTTCCAGCAGCCCCGACGGGTTGGCTGAGCAGTTCTTC. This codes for CSSSPDGLAEQFF.

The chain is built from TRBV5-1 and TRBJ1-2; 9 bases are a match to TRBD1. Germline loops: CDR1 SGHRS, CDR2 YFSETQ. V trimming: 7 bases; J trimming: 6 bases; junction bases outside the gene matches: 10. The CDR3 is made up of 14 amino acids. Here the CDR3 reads CASGKGQGADGYTF. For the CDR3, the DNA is TGCGCCAGCGGAAAGGGACAGGGAGCGGATGGCTACACCTTC.

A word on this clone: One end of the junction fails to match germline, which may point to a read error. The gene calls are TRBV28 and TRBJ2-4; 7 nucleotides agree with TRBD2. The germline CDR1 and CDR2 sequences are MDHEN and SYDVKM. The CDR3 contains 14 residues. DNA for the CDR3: TGTGCCAGCAGCCCAACCATTTCCCCGGGAGGTGGGCACTTC. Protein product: CASSPTISPGGGHF. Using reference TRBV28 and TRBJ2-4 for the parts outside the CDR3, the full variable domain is DVKVTQSSRYLVKRTGEKVFLECVQDMDHENMFWYRQDPGLGLRLIYFSYDVKMKEKGDIPEGYSVSREKKERFSLILESASTNQTSMYLCASSPTISPGGGHFGAGTRLSVL.

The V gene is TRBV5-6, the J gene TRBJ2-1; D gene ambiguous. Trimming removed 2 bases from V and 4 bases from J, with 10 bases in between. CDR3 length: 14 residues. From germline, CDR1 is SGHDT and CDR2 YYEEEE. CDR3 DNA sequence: TGTGCCAGCAGCTTCCAGGATGGGTACAATGAGCAGTTCTTC. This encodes CASSFQDGYNEQFF.

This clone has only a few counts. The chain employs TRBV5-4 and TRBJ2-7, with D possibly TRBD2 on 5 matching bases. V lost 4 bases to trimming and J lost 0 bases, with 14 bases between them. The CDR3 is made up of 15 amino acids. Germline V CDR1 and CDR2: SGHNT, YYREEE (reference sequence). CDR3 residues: CASSPGRSDSYEQYF. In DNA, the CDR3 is TGTGCCAGCAGCCCGGGGAGAAGCGACTCCTACGAGCAGTACTTC.

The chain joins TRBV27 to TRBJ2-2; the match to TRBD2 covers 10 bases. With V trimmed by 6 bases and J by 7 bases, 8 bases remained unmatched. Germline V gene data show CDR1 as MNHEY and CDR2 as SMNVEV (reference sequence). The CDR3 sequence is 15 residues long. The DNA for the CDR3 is TGTGCCAGCAGAGATAGCGGGAGGAAGGGCGGGGAGCTGTTTTTT. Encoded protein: CASRDSGRKGGELFF.

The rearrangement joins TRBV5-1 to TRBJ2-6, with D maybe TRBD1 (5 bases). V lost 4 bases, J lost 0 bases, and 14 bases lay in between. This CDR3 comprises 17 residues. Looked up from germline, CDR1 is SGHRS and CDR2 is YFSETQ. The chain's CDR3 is CASSVSGQRSGANVLTF. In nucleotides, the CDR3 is TGCGCCAGCAGCGTCTCAGGACAACGCTCTGGGGCCAACGTCCTGACTTTC.

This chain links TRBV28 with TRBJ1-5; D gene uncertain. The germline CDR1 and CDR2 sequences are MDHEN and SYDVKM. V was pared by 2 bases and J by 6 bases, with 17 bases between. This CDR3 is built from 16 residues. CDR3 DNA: TGTGCCAGCAGTTTAATGAGTGGAGGTAGAGGTCAGCCCCAGCATTTT. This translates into CASSLMSGGRGQPQHF.

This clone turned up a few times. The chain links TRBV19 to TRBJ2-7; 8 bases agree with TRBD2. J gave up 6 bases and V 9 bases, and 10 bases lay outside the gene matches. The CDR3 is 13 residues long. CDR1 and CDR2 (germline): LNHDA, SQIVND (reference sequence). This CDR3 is CASTGAGAPEQYF. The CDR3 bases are TGTGCCAGCACAGGAGCGGGAGCGCCCGAGCAGTACTTC.

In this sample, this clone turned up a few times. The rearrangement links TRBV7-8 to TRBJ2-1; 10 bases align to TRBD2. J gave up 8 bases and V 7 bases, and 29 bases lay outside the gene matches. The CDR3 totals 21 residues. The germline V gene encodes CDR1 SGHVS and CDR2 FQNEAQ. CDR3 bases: TGTGCCAGCACCTCATCGCTCCCCAGACTAGCGGGCGAAATAAGGCCCCATGAGCAGTTCTTC. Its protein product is CASTSSLPRLAGEIRPHEQFF.

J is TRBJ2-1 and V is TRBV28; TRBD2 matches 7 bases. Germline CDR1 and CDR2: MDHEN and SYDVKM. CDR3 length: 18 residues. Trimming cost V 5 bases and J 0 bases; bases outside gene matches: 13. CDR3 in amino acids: CASSTPPGLTSSYNEQFF. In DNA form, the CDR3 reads TGTGCCAGCAGTACCCCCCCGGGACTAACCAGCTCCTACAATGAGCAGTTCTTC.